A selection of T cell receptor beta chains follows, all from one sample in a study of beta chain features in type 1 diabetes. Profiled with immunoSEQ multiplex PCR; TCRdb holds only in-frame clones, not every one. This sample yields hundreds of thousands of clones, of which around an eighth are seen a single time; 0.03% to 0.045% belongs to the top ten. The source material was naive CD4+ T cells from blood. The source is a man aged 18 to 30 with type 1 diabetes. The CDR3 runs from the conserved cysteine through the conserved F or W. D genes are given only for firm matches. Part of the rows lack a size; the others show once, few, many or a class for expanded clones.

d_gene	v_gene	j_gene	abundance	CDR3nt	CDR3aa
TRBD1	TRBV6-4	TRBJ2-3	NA	TGTGCCAGCAGTTCACAGGGGTTCCCCGATACGCAGTATTTT	CASSSQGFPDTQYF
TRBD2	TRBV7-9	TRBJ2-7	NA	TGTGCCAGCGCGGTCGGTAGCGGGAGGGAGCAGTACTTC	CASAVGSGREQYF
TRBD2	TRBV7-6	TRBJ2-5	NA	TGTGCCAGCAGCTTAGGACTAGCGGGAGGACAAGAGACCCAGTACTTC	CASSLGLAGGQETQYF
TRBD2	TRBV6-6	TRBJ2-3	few	TGTGCCGGCAGCCAGACTAGCGGGGAAGATACGCAGTATTTT	CAGSQTSGEDTQYF
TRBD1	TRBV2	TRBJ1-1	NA	TGTGCCGACAACAGGGGGCCAGCGAACACTGAAGCTTTCTTT	CADNRGPANTEAFF
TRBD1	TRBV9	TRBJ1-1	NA	TGTGCCAGCAGCGTAGGGGGACAGGGTGGCACTGAAGCTTTCTTT	CASSVGGQGGTEAFF
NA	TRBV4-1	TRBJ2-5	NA	TGCGCCAGCAGCCAAGAGGGGATAGGAACACAAGAGACCCAGTACTTC	CASSQEGIGTQETQYF
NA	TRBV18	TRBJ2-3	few	TGTGCCAGCTCACCAGCCGAGGGAACAGATACGCAGTATTTT	CASSPAEGTDTQYF
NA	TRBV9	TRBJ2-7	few	TGTGCCAGCAGCCTCAGTTGGGGGGACGCCGGGCAGTACTTC	CASSLSWGDAGQYF
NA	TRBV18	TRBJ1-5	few	TGTGCCAGCTCTCCAGGCAGGAATCAGCCCCAGCATTTT	CASSPGRNQPQHF
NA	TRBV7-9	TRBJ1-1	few	TGTGCCAGCAGCTTGCTCGGGGCAGGGAACACTGAAGCTTTCTTT	CASSLLGAGNTEAFF
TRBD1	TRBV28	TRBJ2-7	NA	TGTGCCAGCAGTGCCCCTCGGGACAGGGACTCCTACGAGCAGTACTTC	CASSAPRDRDSYEQYF
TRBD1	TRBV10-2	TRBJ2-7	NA	TGCGCCAGCCTTGACAGGGTGAGCTCCTACGAGCAGTACTTC	CASLDRVSSYEQYF
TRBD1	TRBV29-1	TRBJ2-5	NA	TGCAGCGTTGTAGGACAGGGGTCCGGCGAGACCCAGTACTTC	CSVVGQGSGETQYF
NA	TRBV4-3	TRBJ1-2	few	TGCGCCAGCAGCCAAGCTCAGGGGCTAGGAGGCTACACCTTC	CASSQAQGLGGYTF